This is a list of T cell receptor beta chains from one sample in a study of OX40 agonist ivuxolimab in advanced cancers. Profiled with immunoSEQ multiplex PCR; TCRdb holds only in-frame clones, not every one. The sample records some 97,000 clones, roughly 90% being singletons. The sequencing here drew on CD4+ or CD8+ T cells sorted from blood, taken in a trial of the OX40 agonist ivuxolimab. These receptors came from an adult with an advanced solid tumor such as melanoma, head and neck, liver or kidney cancer. The CDR3 runs from the conserved cysteine through the conserved F or W. A D gene is named only where the DNA matches it firmly. Size values are once, few and many counts, or a class for expanded clones, and some rows have none.

. | . | TRBJ1-3 | TRBV4-2 | CASSQDLGSSGNTIYF | TGTGCCAGCAGCCAAGATCTTGGGAGCTCTGGAAACACCATATATTTT
. | . | TRBJ1-2 | TRBV29-1 | CGASGVSHGYTF | TGCGGGGCCTCGGGGGTATCTCATGGCTACACCTTC
. | TRBD1 | TRBJ2-4 | TRBV6-5 | CASSWSDRDYIQYF | TGTGCCAGCAGTTGGTCAGACAGGGATTACATTCAGTACTTC
. | . | TRBJ1-1 | TRBV10-3 | CAMRGAGIRTEAFF | TGTGCCATGCGCGGGGCAGGGATAAGGACTGAAGCTTTCTTT
. | TRBD1 | TRBJ1-2 | TRBV9 | CASSLGQGNYGYTF | TGTGCCAGCAGCCTAGGACAGGGGAACTATGGCTACACCTTC
. | TRBD1 | TRBJ2-3 | TRBV7-9 | CASSSRTGRALSTDTQYF | TGTGCCAGCAGCTCCAGGACAGGTCGGGCGCTTAGCACAGATACGCAGTATTTT
. | TRBD1 | TRBJ1-4 | TRBV14 | CASSHWTGEEEKLFF | TGTGCCAGCAGCCACTGGACAGGGGAGGAAGAAAAACTGTTTTTT
. | . | TRBJ1-1 | TRBV27 | CASSSSKFIFYTEAFF | .
. | . | TRBJ1-5 | TRBV19 | CASSLEGPRNQPQHF | TGTGCCAGTAGCCTAGAGGGGCCCCGCAATCAGCCCCAGCATTTT
. | . | TRBJ1-1 | TRBV6-1 | CASSEVSGDTEAFF | TGTGCCAGCAGTGAAGTATCAGGGGACACTGAAGCTTTCTTT
. | . | TRBJ1-1 | TRBV6-5 | CASRSGNTEAFF | TGTGCCAGCAGATCAGGGAACACTGAAGCTTTCTTT
. | TRBD1 | TRBJ2-1 | TRBV5-4 | CASSLTGDNYNEQFF | TGTGCCAGCAGCTTGACAGGGGACAATTACAATGAGCAGTTCTTC
. | TRBD1 | TRBJ1-1 | TRBV15 | CATSGGQGYNTEAFF | TGTGCCACCAGCGGAGGACAGGGATATAACACTGAAGCTTTCTTT
. | TRBD2 | TRBJ2-3 | TRBV9 | CASSVEAGGPTDTQYF | TGTGCCAGCAGCGTAGAAGCGGGGGGCCCCACAGATACGCAGTATTTT
. | TRBD2 | TRBJ2-1 | TRBV19 | CASSAPGTSTNNEQFF | TGTGCCAGTAGTGCTCCGGGGACTAGCACAAACAATGAGCAGTTCTTC
. | . | TRBJ2-1 | TRBV18 | CASSPQGPHNEQFF | TGTGCCAGCTCACCGCAGGGACCCCACAATGAGCAGTTCTTC
. | TRBD2 | TRBJ2-1 | TRBV5-6 | CASSPPPGLVFNEQFF | TGTGCCAGCAGCCCACCCCCCGGACTAGTTTTCAATGAGCAGTTCTTC
. | TRBD1 | TRBJ2-5 | TRBV2 | CASTAGGVETQYF | TGTGCCAGCACGGCAGGGGGCGTCGAGACCCAGTACTTC
. | . | TRBJ2-3 | TRBV27 | CASSRGDIYTDTQYF | TGTGCCAGCAGCAGGGGTGACATATACACAGATACGCAGTATTTT
. | TRBD2 | TRBJ2-2 | TRBV30 | CAWSRQRTSGSSGELFF | TGTGCCTGGAGTCGGCAGAGGACTAGCGGGAGTTCCGGGGAGCTGTTTTTT
. | . | TRBJ2-7 | TRBV27 | CASRPRPGRSSYEQYF | TGTGCCAGCCGCCCTCGGCCGGGGCGCTCCTCCTACGAGCAGTACTTC
. | TRBD2 | TRBJ2-1 | TRBV5-1 | CASSLAGKSGNEQFF | TGCGCCAGCAGCTTAGCGGGAAAGTCGGGCAATGAGCAGTTCTTC
. | . | TRBJ2-7 | TRBV5-1 | CASLFRDPLSYEQYF | TGCGCCAGTCTATTCCGGGACCCGCTCTCCTACGAGCAGTACTTC
. | . | TRBJ1-1 | TRBV5-1 | CASSGSQGPEAFF | TGCGCCAGCAGCGGATCACAGGGCCCCGAAGCTTTCTTT
. | . | TRBJ2-7 | TRBV5-1 | CASSLGGVSYEQYF | TGCGCCAGCAGCTTGGGTGGCGTCTCCTACGAGCAGTACTTC
. | . | TRBJ1-6 | TRBV2 | CASGRDSSYNSPLHF | TGTGCCAGTGGAAGGGATAGCTCCTATAATTCACCCCTCCACTTT
. | . | TRBJ2-3 | TRBV27 | CASSPHIGTDTQYF | TGTGCCAGCAGTCCCCACATTGGCACAGATACGCAGTATTTT
. | . | TRBJ2-2 | TRBV7-8 | CASSLALGLNTGELFF | TGTGCCAGCAGCTTAGCGCTTGGGCTCAACACCGGGGAGCTGTTTTTT
. | . | TRBJ2-5 | TRBV9 | CASSIGTQQETQYF | TGTGCCAGCAGCATCGGGACTCAACAGGAGACCCAGTACTTC
. | . | TRBJ1-2 | TRBV5-1 | CASSDDGSIYGYTF | TGCGCCAGCAGCGACGACGGGAGTATCTATGGCTACACCTTC
. | TRBD1 | TRBJ2-7 | TRBV5-1 | CASSLALPGQAAYEQYF | TGCGCCAGCAGCTTGGCTCTACCGGGACAGGCGGCCTACGAGCAGTACTTC
. | TRBD2 | TRBJ2-7 | TRBV27 | CASSLIPGTSGRGEQYF | TGTGCCAGCAGTTTAATCCCAGGGACTAGCGGGAGAGGGGAGCAGTACTTC
. | TRBD1 | TRBJ2-5 | TRBV27 | CASSLGATGGRQETQYF | TGTGCCAGCAGTTTAGGGGCCACAGGGGGAAGGCAAGAGACCCAGTACTTC
. | . | TRBJ2-2 | TRBV4-1 | CASSQEPTVATGELFF | TGCGCCAGCAGCCAGGAACCGACGGTGGCGACCGGGGAGCTGTTTTTT
. | TRBD2 | TRBJ2-4 | TRBV28 | CASSFLAGQNIQYF | TGTGCCAGCAGTTTCCTAGCGGGACAAAACATTCAGTACTTC
. | TRBD2 | TRBJ2-5 | TRBV7-3 | CASSLRGGLRETQYF | TGTGCCAGCAGCTTGCGGGGGGGCCTGCGAGAGACCCAGTACTTC
. | . | TRBJ2-7 | TRBV27 | CASSLGAGARKYEQYF | TGTGCCAGCAGTCTAGGGGCAGGGGCCAGAAAATACGAGCAGTACTTC
. | . | TRBJ1-3 | TRBV30 | CAWSETGLRNTIYF | TGTGCCTGGAGTGAGACAGGACTAAGAAACACCATATATTTT
few | TRBD1 | TRBJ1-5 | TRBV19 | CASSIPGQGEEHF | TGTGCCAGTAGTATACCCGGACAGGGTGAAGAGCATTTT
once | TRBD2 | TRBJ2-1 | TRBV18 | CASSGTSGDYNEQFF | TGTGCCAGCTCCGGGACTAGCGGAGATTACAATGAGCAGTTCTTC
. | . | TRBJ2-3 | TRBV5-1 | CASSLGHSTDTQYF | TGCGCCAGCAGCTTGGGACATTCCACAGATACGCAGTATTTT
. | TRBD1 | TRBJ2-1 | TRBV28 | CASKGTDSSYNEQFF | TGTGCCAGCAAAGGGACAGACTCTTCCTACAATGAGCAGTTCTTC